This T cell receptor beta chain is from a study of circulating and synovial CD4+ cells in juvenile arthritis. Study-level findings and limits: CPL and bulk CD4 samples differed at least tenfold in T cell genomes.

TCRdb keeps only in-frame clones here, not all; method: immunoSEQ multiplex PCR. The data contain tens of thousands of clones, nearly 97% of them singletons. As for this clone: What it binds is not known.

Germline CDR1 SGHTA, CDR2 FQGTGA. V lost 4 bases to trimming and J lost 5 bases; unmatched junction nucleotides: 10. There are 15 residues in the CDR3. This sequence was found in a human donor with juvenile idiopathic arthritis. Material: CD4+ T cells from blood. The J gene is TRBJ1-2, the V gene TRBV7-3, with TRBD1 matching 7 bases. CDR3: CASSSDRAPLYGYTF. DNA for the CDR3: TGTGCCAGCAGCTCTGACAGGGCGCCGCTTTATGGCTACACCTTC. The full variable domain, with the rest looked up from reference TRBV7-3 and TRBJ1-2, is GAGVSQTPSNKVTEKGKYVELRCDPISGHTALYWYRQSLGQGPEFLIYFQGTGAADDSGLPNDRFFAVRPEGSVSTLKIQRTERGDSAVYLCASSSDRAPLYGYTFGSGTRLTVV.